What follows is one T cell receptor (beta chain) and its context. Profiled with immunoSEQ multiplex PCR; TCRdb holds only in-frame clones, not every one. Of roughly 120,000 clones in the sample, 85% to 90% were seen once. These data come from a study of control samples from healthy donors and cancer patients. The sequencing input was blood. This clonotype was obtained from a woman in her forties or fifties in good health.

In DNA, the CDR3 is TGTGCCAGCAGCAATGGTGGGACAGGGGGCAAGGAGCAGTTCTTC. Protein sequence: CASSNGGTGGKEQFF. The V gene is TRBV14, the J gene TRBJ2-1; 12 nucleotides line up with TRBD1. Germline V gene lookup returns CDR1 SGHDN and CDR2 FVKESK. The CDR3 consists of 15 residues. Trimming removed 5 bases from V and 10 bases from J; junction bases left unmatched: 9.